This T cell receptor beta chain was captured by sequencing in a study of control samples from healthy donors and cancer patients. V lost 3 bases and J 4 bases, leaving 5 bases between the germline ends. Germline V gene sequence: CDR1 MNHNS, CDR2 SASEGT. The CDR3 consists of 12 residues. The repertoire was sequenced with immunoSEQ multiplex PCR; TCRdb's copy has only in-frame clones and lacks some. The sample includes about 200,000 clones. The source material was blood. This chain connects TRBV6-1 to TRBJ2-3, with D uncertain. This receptor was obtained from a woman in her thirties in good health. The CDR3 loop is CASSEGSDTQYF. In nucleotides, the CDR3 is TGTGCCAGCAGTGAGGGATCAGATACGCAGTATTTT.